This T cell receptor beta chain was sequenced for a study of T cell responses to AZD1222 COVID-19 vaccine. Study-level findings and limits: Without day 14 samples, only post-peak T cell repertoires were studied. White British people made up most donors, females outnumbered males, and clonal diversity was possibly underestimated. Following two doses of AZD1222, Spike-specific TCR breadth and depth rose.

Some clones are missing from TCRdb's copy, which holds only in-frame ones; the method was immunoSEQ multiplex PCR. There are about 140,000 clones in the sample, with approximately 2% held by the top ten. Regarding this clone: What it binds is not known.

The CDR3 runs 15 residues. V was trimmed by 7 bases and J by 2 bases, leaving 18 bases between them. In germline, CDR1 is SGHRS, CDR2 YFSETQ. The sequence derives from an adult in good health. The chain joins TRBV5-1 to TRBJ1-1; tentatively, D is TRBD1 (6 bases). Sequencing was done on a sample of peripheral blood. As DNA, the CDR3 is TGCGCCAGCGGCAACGGACAGAGCGTTAACACTGAAGCTTTCTTT. Encoded protein: CASGNGQSVNTEAFF.